Described below is a single TCR beta chain sequence and its context. The CDR3 is made up of 12 amino acids. Trimming removed 5 bases from V and 6 bases from J, with 10 bases in between. This entry comes from a study of blood T cell repertoires in COVID-19. Study information: T cells, B-cell-depleted T cells, or PBMCs provided the cDNA or gDNA that served as material.

In the source study's methods: Using reference gene primer amplification, nucleated cell counts were estimated. Clones were sequenced by immunoSEQ multiplex PCR, and TCRdb holds only the in-frame ones, with some missing. Clonal size and the V and J genes are those of that table, whereas D and trimming came from the DNA. The data hold about 480,000 clones, with 85% to 90% observed a single time. Participants came from roughly 23 US areas, aged roughly 18 to 89 years. Before being deemed recovered, Cohort 3 donors had two negative PCRs, clearance, or symptom resolution. The sequence was collected from a woman in her 40s who had recovered from COVID-19. The chain combines TRBV12-3 or TRBV12-4 with TRBJ1-1; no clear D. Material for sequencing was PBMCs or T cells enriched from blood (not recorded which). The CDR3 protein is CASSRGPAEAFF. CDR3 in DNA: TGTGCCAGCAGTCGCGGCCCAGCTGAAGCTTTCTTT.